These T cell receptor beta chains were read from a single sample in a study of shared clonotypes between healthy human individuals. TCRdb keeps only in-frame clones here, not all; method: immunoSEQ multiplex PCR. Seen here are about 2 million clones, over 85% observed once, and the top ten hold approximately 1%. The sequencing input was naive CD8+ T cells sorted from blood. The receptors stem from a man aged 18-30 years in good health. The CDR3 runs from the conserved cysteine through the conserved F or W. Each record gives: D gene, V gene, clone size, CDR3 length, J gene, CDR3 DNA, CDR3 protein. A D gene is named only where the DNA matches it firmly. Clone sizes are given selectively: once, few, many, or a class where the clone is expanded.

D gene: .; V gene: TRBV18; clone size: .; CDR3 length: 20; J gene: TRBJ2-1; CDR3 DNA: TGTGCCAGCTCACCTGCAGAAGCCGGGTCAGTGTTGAGCTCCTACAATGAGCAGTTCTTC; CDR3 protein: CASSPAEAGSVLSSYNEQFF
D gene: .; V gene: TRBV9; clone size: .; CDR3 length: 14; J gene: TRBJ2-3; CDR3 DNA: TGTGCCAGCAGCACTCGACTAGACCCAGATACGCAGTATTTT; CDR3 protein: CASSTRLDPDTQYF
D gene: TRBD2; V gene: TRBV6-5; clone size: .; CDR3 length: 15; J gene: TRBJ2-3; CDR3 DNA: TGTGCCAGCAGTCCGTTAGCGGGAGTCACAGATACGCAGTATTTT; CDR3 protein: CASSPLAGVTDTQYF
D gene: TRBD2; V gene: TRBV29-1; clone size: .; CDR3 length: 14; J gene: TRBJ2-1; CDR3 DNA: TGCAGCCCTGTGGTAGCGGGACCCCCTAATGAGCAGTTCTTC; CDR3 protein: CSPVVAGPPNEQFF
D gene: .; V gene: TRBV11-2; clone size: .; CDR3 length: 16; J gene: TRBJ2-1; CDR3 DNA: TGTGCCAGCAGCCTGACAAGTGGGGAAGGGGGCAATGAGCAGTTCTTC; CDR3 protein: CASSLTSGEGGNEQFF
D gene: .; V gene: TRBV19; clone size: few; CDR3 length: 14; J gene: TRBJ2-1; CDR3 DNA: TGTGCCAGTAGTAAGGACTTTGGGGACAATGAGCAGTTCTTC; CDR3 protein: CASSKDFGDNEQFF
D gene: .; V gene: TRBV5-4; clone size: .; CDR3 length: 14; J gene: TRBJ1-1; CDR3 DNA: TGTGCCAGCAGCAATCCGGGGATCGGGACTGAAGCTTTCTTT; CDR3 protein: CASSNPGIGTEAFF
D gene: .; V gene: TRBV13; clone size: .; CDR3 length: 13; J gene: TRBJ2-7; CDR3 DNA: TGTGCCAGCAGCACGAAGGGCGCCTACGAGCAGTACTTC; CDR3 protein: CASSTKGAYEQYF
D gene: .; V gene: TRBV5-4; clone size: .; CDR3 length: 13; J gene: TRBJ1-2; CDR3 DNA: TGTGCCAGCAACGACGGACACACTACGGGCTACACCTTC; CDR3 protein: CASNDGHTTGYTF
D gene: TRBD1; V gene: TRBV4-1; clone size: .; CDR3 length: 16; J gene: TRBJ1-1; CDR3 DNA: TGCGCCAGCAGCCAAGTCCAGGGGGGGGGTGACACTGAAGCTTTCTTT; CDR3 protein: CASSQVQGGGDTEAFF
D gene: .; V gene: TRBV5-1; clone size: .; CDR3 length: 14; J gene: TRBJ2-2; CDR3 DNA: TGCGCCAGCAGCTTGGCCGGCGGCGCCGGGGAGCTGTTTTTT; CDR3 protein: CASSLAGGAGELFF
D gene: .; V gene: TRBV6-5; clone size: once; CDR3 length: 12; J gene: TRBJ1-5; CDR3 DNA: TGTGCCAGTATAGATAGCAATCAGCCCCAGCATTTT; CDR3 protein: CASIDSNQPQHF
D gene: TRBD2; V gene: TRBV9; clone size: .; CDR3 length: 14; J gene: TRBJ2-3; CDR3 DNA: TGTGCCAGCAGCGTAGAAACTAGCGTCGGTACGCAGTATTTT; CDR3 protein: CASSVETSVGTQYF
D gene: .; V gene: TRBV7-3; clone size: .; CDR3 length: 17; J gene: TRBJ2-2; CDR3 DNA: TGTGCCAGCAGCCCGCTCTCAGGTAGGAGGCACACCGGGGAGCTGTTTTTT; CDR3 protein: CASSPLSGRRHTGELFF
D gene: .; V gene: TRBV5-5; clone size: .; CDR3 length: 14; J gene: TRBJ1-1; CDR3 DNA: TGTGCCAGCAGCTTGAGCCCAGGGAGCACTGAAGCTTTCTTT; CDR3 protein: CASSLSPGSTEAFF